The present T cell receptor (beta chain) was sequenced within a study of blood T cell repertoires in COVID-19. Germline lookup yields CDR1 SGHVS and CDR2 FNYEAQ. CDR3 size: 18 residues. J lost 0 bases, V lost 5 bases, and 6 bases had no gene match. Libraries were prepared by immunoSEQ multiplex PCR; TCRdb keeps only in-frame clonotypes and omits some of them. The table includes more than 65,000 clones, about 89% detected once. This TCR came from a man aged 45 to 65 with acute or convalescent COVID-19. Sequencing was performed on peripheral blood. The chain couples TRBV7-6 to TRBJ2-2; TRBD2 agrees at 13 bases. The CDR3 reads CASSSGLAGATNTGELFF. The CDR3, as DNA: TGTGCCAGCAGCAGCGGACTAGCGGGGGCCACGAACACCGGGGAGCTGTTTTTT.